The T cell receptor (beta chain) under discussion was sequenced for a study of T cell repertoires in MIS-A myocarditis (dated by TCRdb to between 2020 and 2023). The immunoSEQ bias-controlled multiplex PCR was used to amplify TCRbeta CDR3 regions, which were then sequenced at high throughput. As for the original processing: The immunoSEQ vendor pipeline collapsed and filtered CDR3 sequences to measure the abundance and frequency of each unique TCRbeta CDR3. CD-HIT clustered dominant CDR3 amino acid sequences with SARS-CoV-2-specific ImmuneCODE TCRbeta sequences at a 90% global sequence identity threshold. Clones were classed as hyperexpanded at frequencies of 0.1 to 1 and as large at frequencies of 0.01 to 0.1. CDR3 amino acid sequences and V and J gene assignments of dominant clones were confirmed with MiXCR. The R stringdist package was used to compute Levenshtein distances between the patient clonotypes and the ImmuneCODE hits. The clones in this table, taken by TCRdb from immuneACCESS, are in-frame only. Not every clone is retained; where verified, under half of the shortfall comes from an unresolved V gene, and the cause of the rest is unknown. V, J and clone size are those of that table, while D and trimming were read from the DNA. The sample table holds roughly 15,000 clones, of which about 74% were seen once. Together, the top ten hold around 64% of the sample.

The QIAamp DNA FFPE kit was used to extract genomic DNA from formalin-fixed paraffin-embedded autopsy tissue. This clone was picked up one time. There is no known antigen for this receptor. No much larger clonotype is one base removed from it; base qualities were not supplied. Source material: left ventricle heart tissue obtained at autopsy. This sample's cell subset or site label indicates: cardiac tissue sample (left or right ventricle, interventricular septum, or pericardium). The TCR comes from a man aged 18 to 30 with fulminant myocarditis from multisystem inflammatory syndrome in adults (MIS-A) after COVID-19.

The DNA sequence reads TGTGCCAGTAAAGGCGACTTTGGGAGGGGGAACACTGAAGCTTTCTTT. It translates as CASKGDFGRGNTEAFF. Recombination connected TRBV19 to TRBJ1-1, and the D gene may be TRBD1, 5 bases matching. The germline ends are 19 bases apart after V is trimmed by 7 bases and J by 1 base. Including the terminal cysteine and phenylalanine, the CDR3 comprises 16 residues. Left in the record is the CDR3 DNA by itself, 48 bases read in frame from the first base. CDR1 and CDR2, looked up from the germline V gene (reference sequence), are LNHDA and SQIVND.